This T cell receptor (beta chain) was sequenced for a study of cytomegalovirus exposure and HLA in healthy donors. Whole-study results and caveats: In a later analysis, specific HLA alleles were associated with approximately 16,000 TCR beta sequences at a 0.05 false discovery rate. Cytomegalovirus-associated status was assigned to some 160 TCR beta chains. In an earlier analysis, most TCR beta V segments were productive about 87% or about 30% of the time.

It was with 60 Vbeta and 13 Jbeta primers that the PCR ran. Sequencing was performed with immunoSEQ multiplex PCR; in TCRdb, only in-frame clones are kept and a portion is missing. Among about 150,000 clones listed, 80% were seen once. Germline V lookup: CDR1 LNHDA, CDR2 SQIVND (reference sequence). This CDR3 is built from 14 residues. The V end was cut by 3 bases, the J end by 4 bases, with 12 bases between. Turning to this clone: The antigen is unknown.

Sequences were obtained from PBMCs. V and J are TRBV19 and TRBJ1-2; D is possibly TRBD1 (6 bases). The TCR comes from a man aged 25 to 45 in good health and CMV-seropositive. CDR3 residues: CASSIAGGPYGYTF. CDR3 DNA sequence: TGTGCCAGTAGTATCGCGGGGGGCCCCTATGGCTACACCTTC.